Below are 24 T cell receptor beta chains sequenced from a single sample in a study of cytomegalovirus exposure and HLA in healthy donors. Primers included in the PCR were 60 Vbeta and 13 Jbeta primers. Assay: immunoSEQ multiplex PCR; the TCRdb copy retains only in-frame clones and omits some. The sample holds 110,000 to 150,000 clones, around 75% seen once. Sequencing used PBMCs. The receptors stem from a woman aged 40-49 years in good health and CMV-seronegative.

The chain uses TRBV9 and TRBJ1-2; no firm D call. Germline CDR1 reads SGDLS; CDR2 reads YYNGEE. Between the trimmed V and J ends, which lost 0 bases and 2 bases, there was a span of 5 bases. The CDR3 covers 13 residues. The CDR3 loop is CASSVAQNYGYTF. The CDR3 nucleotides read TGTGCCAGCAGCGTAGCACAGAACTATGGCTACACCTTC.

The chain has TRBV29-1 and TRBJ1-2, with a tentative D call TRBD1 (5 bases). The V gene's germline CDR1 is SQVTM and CDR2 ANQGSEA. The CDR3 totals 12 residues. V lost 3 bases and J lost 5, with 10 bases in between. CDR3 amino acids: CSVDRGFYGYTF. The CDR3 DNA sequence: TGCAGCGTTGATAGGGGCTTTTATGGCTACACCTTC.

This clone has only a few counts. The gene calls are TRBV6-1 and TRBJ1-5; 9 bases map to TRBD1. V lost 6 bases and J lost 7; bases outside the gene matches: 4. CDR1 is MNHNS, CDR2 SASEGT, per germline. This CDR3 is 13 amino acids long. CDR3 protein: CASRRQGEQPQHF. In DNA, the CDR3 is TGTGCCAGCAGAAGACAGGGGGAACAGCCCCAGCATTTT.

V is TRBV4-2 and J is TRBJ2-1, with TRBD2 matching 10 bases. The CDR3 is 19 amino acids. V dropped 3 bases and J dropped 13; count of bases not matched to a gene: 24. Germline V gene lookup returns CDR1 LGHNA and CDR2 YNFKEQ. CDR3 sequence (DNA): TGTGCCAGCAGCCAGAGCAGAATCGAAACTAGCGGGGCTCCATCAGCTCAGTTCTTC. It codes for CASSQSRIETSGAPSAQFF.

This sequence joins TRBV19 and TRBJ1-5, with 10 bases that match TRBD1. CDR1 is LNHDA, CDR2 SQIVND, per germline (reference sequence). There are 16 residues in the CDR3. After removal of 2 bases from V and 6 bases from J, the junction contained 7 bases not matched to a gene. CDR3 sequence reads: CASSIRGQGRSQPQHF. The CDR3 DNA reads TGTGCCAGTAGTATACGGGGACAGGGGAGGAGTCAGCCCCAGCATTTT.

This chain joins TRBV4-1 and TRBJ1-2; TRBD1 might be the D (5 bases). The CDR3 extends over 14 amino acids. The V and J ends lost 0 bases and 4 bases respectively, with 9 bases between them. CDR1 is MGHRA and CDR2 is YSYEKL in the germline V gene. The CDR3 nucleotides read TGCGCCAGCAGCCAAGAGCAGGGTTTCTATGGCTACACCTTC. It yields the protein CASSQEQGFYGYTF.

This chain links TRBV6-5 with TRBJ1-2, with a weak D call TRBD1 (5 bases). CDR1 is MNHEY and CDR2 is SVGAGI in the germline V gene. V lost 5 bases and J lost 6, with 16 bases in between. This CDR3 has 14 residues. CDR3 amino acids: CASSKSGTENGYTF. CDR3 sequence (DNA): TGTGCCAGCAGTAAATCCGGGACTGAGAATGGCTACACCTTC.

In this sample, this clone turned up a few times. The chain recombines TRBV6-5 with TRBJ2-7, with D perhaps TRBD2 (6 bases). CDR3 length equals 13 residues. Germline CDR1 and CDR2: MNHEY and SVGAGI. The V gene lost 2 bases and the J gene lost 2 bases, with 7 bases spanning the gap. CDR3 sequence (DNA): TGTGCCAGCAGTTACGGGGGGACCTACGAGCAGTACTTC. It codes for CASSYGGTYEQYF.

V usage is TRBV2 and J usage is TRBJ2-7; TRBD1 matches at 9 bases. The junction had 12 bases not matched to a gene; V was cut back by 2 bases and J by 7 bases. Germline lookup yields CDR1 SNHLY and CDR2 FYNNEI. There are 16 residues in the CDR3. The CDR3 bases are TGTGCCAGCAGTGAACTGTTGGGACAGGGACTTGAGGAGCAGTACTTC. Its translation: CASSELLGQGLEEQYF. Full variable domain (outside the CDR3, taken from reference TRBV2 and TRBJ2-7): EPEVTQTPSHQVTQMGQEVILRCVPISNHLYFYWYRQILGQKVEFLVSFYNNEISEKSEIFDDQFSVERPDGSNFTLKIRSTKLEDSAMYFCASSELLGQGLEEQYFGPGTRLTVT.

CDR3 residues: CASSKQNYGYTF. The CDR3 nucleotides are TGTGCCAGCAGCAAACAGAACTATGGCTACACCTTC. The gene calls are TRBV6-5 and TRBJ1-2; D remains unclear. CDR3 length: 12 amino acids. The germline CDR1 and CDR2 sequences are MNHEY and SVGAGI. V lost 6 bases, J lost 2 bases, and 7 bases lay in between.

This clone occurred a few times. The rearrangement links TRBV30 to TRBJ1-2; D is unresolved. Germline V gene sequence: CDR1 GTSNPN, CDR2 SVGIG (reference sequence). CDR3 size: 15 residues. Trimming cost V 3 bases and J 6 bases, with 20 bases left between them. CDR3 amino acids: CAWRRADGRWNGYTF. The CDR3 nucleotides are TGTGCCTGGAGACGGGCGGACGGGAGGTGGAATGGCTACACCTTC.

This clone has just a few counts. The chain couples TRBV27 to TRBJ1-4; D may be TRBD1 (5 bases). Per the germline V gene, CDR1 is MNHEY and CDR2 is SMNVEV (reference sequence). V shed 7 bases and J shed 8 bases, with 8 bases lying between them. The CDR3 runs 11 residues. Here the CDR3 DNA reads TGTGCCAGCACTGGGGGGGAAAAACTGTTTTTT. This encodes CASTGGEKLFF.

The chain combines TRBV9 with TRBJ1-6; 8 positions agree with TRBD1. Germline lookup yields CDR1 SGDLS and CDR2 YYNGEE. Trimming at V came to 4 bases and at J to 6 bases, leaving 3 bases not matched to a gene. There are 14 residues in the CDR3. The chain's CDR3 is CASSMTGVNSPLHF. In DNA, the CDR3 is TGTGCCAGCAGCATGACAGGGGTTAATTCACCCCTCCACTTT.

The rearrangement links TRBV5-1 to TRBJ2-3; the D is unclear. Trimming removed 4 bases at V and 1 base at J, with 10 bases between. Germline CDR1 is SGHRS and CDR2 is YFSETQ. The CDR3 sequence is 14 residues long. The CDR3 nucleotides read TGCGCCAGCAGCCGAACCGCGGGCACAGATACGCAGTATTTT. Protein product: CASSRTAGTDTQYF.

The chain carries TRBV5-1 and TRBJ2-7, with 7 bases fitting TRBD2. V lost 0 bases to trimming and J lost 3 bases; unmatched junction nucleotides: 6. The CDR3 loop spans 15 amino acids. The V gene's germline CDR1 is SGHRS and CDR2 YFSETQ. The CDR3 DNA follows: TGCGCCAGCAGCTTGGTTACGGGAGGAGGCTACGAGCAGTACTTC. Amino acids: CASSLVTGGGYEQYF.

The CDR3 DNA sequence: TGCGCCGGCCTCCCAGGGACTCGAAAGAACACTGAAGCTTTCTTT. Translating it yields CAGLPGTRKNTEAFF. V gene TRBV23-1 combines with J gene TRBJ1-1; TRBD1 might be the D (5 bases). TRBV23-1 counts as an open reading frame of uncertain function. The CDR3 consists of 15 residues. The V gene lost 11 bases and the J gene lost 1 base, with 20 bases spanning the gap.

The rearrangement uses TRBV27 and TRBJ1-2; 8 bases line up with TRBD1. With V trimmed by 2 bases and J by 4 bases, 6 bases remained unmatched. Germline CDR1 is MNHEY and CDR2 is SMNVEV (reference sequence). The CDR3 has 15 residues. The chain's CDR3 is CASSLAGGVGYGYTF. In nucleotides, the CDR3 is TGTGCCAGCAGTTTAGCAGGGGGCGTTGGCTATGGCTACACCTTC.

The gene calls are TRBV4-1 and TRBJ1-1; D ambiguous. The CDR3 length is 15 residues. The ends were cut back, 0 bases at V and 7 bases at J, with 15 bases in the middle. CDR1 and CDR2 (germline): MGHRA, YSYEKL. CDR3 DNA: TGCGCCAGCAGCCAAGAAGAAGGGTACGGGAATGAAGCTTTCTTT. Residues: CASSQEEGYGNEAFF.

The V and J genes are TRBV7-9 and TRBJ1-6, with a weak D call TRBD1 (5 bases). CDR3 size: 13 residues. Germline assignment: CDR1 SEHNR and CDR2 FQNEAQ (reference sequence). V was clipped by 11 bases and J by 10 bases, with 18 bases between them. The CDR3 sequence is CALGRGESSPLHF. The CDR3 nucleotides are TGTGCCCTCGGGAGGGGAGAAAGCTCACCCCTCCACTTT.

This clone turned up a few times. The chain joins TRBV6-6 to TRBJ1-1, with 7 bases that match TRBD1. Per germline, CDR1 MNHNY and CDR2 SVGAGI (reference sequence). This CDR3 has 14 amino acids. V lost 4 bases to trimming and J lost 0 bases; unmatched junction nucleotides: 2. The CDR3 sequence is CASSSQGLNTEAFF. The CDR3, as DNA: TGTGCCAGCAGTTCACAGGGGCTGAACACTGAAGCTTTCTTT.

In this sample, this clone turned up once. This sequence joins TRBV11-2 and TRBJ2-1, with 8 bases that match TRBD2. The germline V gene encodes CDR1 SGHAT and CDR2 FQNNGV. The CDR3 consists of 16 residues. V gave up 8 bases and J gave up 8 bases; unmatched junction bases: 17. Here the CDR3 DNA reads TGTGCCAGCCGGTCACCTTTGCGCGGGAGGCTGGATGAGCAGTTCTTC. Encoded protein: CASRSPLRGRLDEQFF.

The chain combines TRBV5-8 with TRBJ2-1, with D perhaps matching TRBD2 (6 bases). Trimming took off 4 bases at V and 3 bases at J, with 17 bases between the two ends. The CDR3 is 16 amino acids. The germline CDR1 and CDR2 sequences are SGHTS and YDEGEE. CDR3 nucleotides: TGTGCCAGCAGCGGGCCGGGGAGGTTGGGCTACAATGAGCAGTTCTTC. It specifies CASSGPGRLGYNEQFF.

This clone appeared a few times. This chain connects TRBV29-1 to TRBJ1-2; 8 bases match TRBD1. With V trimmed by 7 bases and J by 3 bases, 7 bases remained unmatched. Germline V CDR1 and CDR2: SQVTM, ANQGSEA. This CDR3 has 13 amino acids. The chain's CDR3 is CSATTGGDYGYTF. CDR3 sequence (DNA): TGCAGCGCGACTACAGGGGGTGACTATGGCTACACCTTC.

The CDR3: CASSLGLAGHQATGELFF. The CDR3, as DNA: TGTGCCAGCAGCTTGGGACTAGCGGGACATCAGGCCACCGGGGAGCTGTTTTTT. The V and J genes are TRBV12-1 and TRBJ2-2; no check of the table's D call, TRBD2, against the DNA was made. TRBV12-1 is termed a pseudogene. The length of the CDR3 is 18 residues.